This record concerns one T cell receptor beta chain sequence. The sample is drawn from a study of blood T cell repertoires in COVID-19. TCRdb's copy holds only in-frame clones and misses some; the assay was immunoSEQ multiplex PCR. The data contain about 400,000 clones, nearly 90% of them singletons. There are 12 residues in the CDR3. Germline CDR1 and CDR2: MDHEN and SYDVKM. V lost 2 bases and J lost 8, with 7 bases in between. The sequence derives from a woman between 25 and 40 years old who had recovered from COVID-19. The specimen was PBMCs or T cells enriched from blood (not recorded which). V and J are TRBV28 and TRBJ2-1; D remains unclear. The CDR3 nucleotides are TGTGCCAGCAGTTTAGATGCGGATGAGCAGTTCTTC. Its protein is CASSLDADEQFF.